This entry is about one T cell receptor beta chain. Antigen: not known. This sample was taken from a study of T-cell memory formation after mild COVID-19. General observations from the study: Contracting CD4+ clones were located mainly in CM and EM, and CD8+ clones in EMRA.

Germline CDR1 KGHSH, CDR2 LQKENI. The CDR3 runs 14 residues. V lost 5 bases and J lost 2, with 12 bases in between. 5'RACE with constant-segment primers yielded barcoded, UMI-tagged TCR alpha and TCR beta cDNA libraries. Each CDR3 protein is one row after TCRdb ran MiXCR on the 5' RACE reads. The sample lists 49,000 or so distinct CDR3 sequences, about 7.3% occurring once. Sequencing was performed on PBMCs or a T cell subset sorted from them (not recorded which). The chain uses TRBV18 and TRBJ1-1; tentatively, D is TRBD1 (6 bases). This TCR was sampled from a man between 18 and 29 years old who had mild COVID-19 (a few samples of this study predate the infection). Cell type and time point are not known. The CDR3 spells CASSAGQTNTEAFF. The CDR3 DNA reads as TGTGCCAGCTCAGCAGGACAGACAAACACTGAAGCTTTCTTT.